This TCR beta chain was sequenced in a study of blood T cell repertoires in COVID-19. Trimming shortened V by 3 bases and J by 4 bases, and 15 bases separated the two germline ends. The germline V gene has CDR1 MDHEN and CDR2 SYDVKM. The CDR3 runs 15 residues. Cohort assignment relied on participant-reported clinical history. Two negative PCRs, clearance, or symptom resolution characterized the recovered Cohort 3 donors. The assay was immunoSEQ multiplex PCR, and TCRdb's table has in-frame clones only and misses some. The sample contains 140,000 or so clones, around 86% of which appear only once. The receptor's source is a man between 60 and 70 years old who had recovered from COVID-19. The sequencing sample was made of PBMCs or T cells enriched from blood (not recorded which). The chain uses TRBV28 and TRBJ1-2; D unclear. The CDR3 sequence is CASSLAARGPYGYTF. The CDR3 DNA reads TGTGCCAGCAGTTTGGCAGCTCGAGGTCCCTATGGCTACACCTTC.